These 21 T cell receptor beta chains came from one sample sequenced in a study of blood T cells in healthy people across ages. Using a J-beta primer mix together with a sample-barcoded 5' primer, a second PCR was run for about 7 to 12 cycles. TCRdb reanalysed the 5' RACE reads using MiXCR and keeps one entry per CDR3 protein. The repertoire holds 1.5 million to 1.9 million distinct CDR3 sequences, about 42% seen once, with less than 5% in the top ten. Material: blood. The source is a young woman in good health.

The gene calls are TRBV29-1 and TRBJ1-2; TRBD1 matches at 8 bases. V lost 4 bases, J lost 2 bases, and 9 bases stayed unmatched. Germline V gives CDR1 SQVTM, CDR2 ANQGSEA. This CDR3 region has 15 residues. The CDR3 bases are TGCAGCGTTGGCTCCCCAGGGGGCAGGAACTATGGCTACACCTTC. As protein: CSVGSPGGRNYGYTF.

The chain uses TRBV18 and TRBJ2-1, with D perhaps being TRBD1 or TRBD2 (6 bases each). Per germline, CDR1 KGHSH and CDR2 LQKENI. The CDR3 extends over 16 amino acids. Trimming pared 1 base from V and 5 bases from J, leaving 15 bases between. The CDR3 DNA follows: TGTGCCAGCTCACCACTTTACCGGGGGCTCGACAATGAGCAGTTCTTC. Its translation: CASSPLYRGLDNEQFF. Looking up the rest from reference TRBV18 and TRBJ2-1 gives the full variable domain: NAGVMQNPRHLVRRRGQEARLRCSPMKGHSHVYWYRQLPEEGLKFMVYLQKENIIDESGMPKERFSAEFPKEGPSILRIQQVVRGDSAAYFCASSPLYRGLDNEQFFGPGTRLTVL.

This chain uses TRBV18 with TRBJ2-3, with D unresolved. The germline V gene encodes CDR1 KGHSH and CDR2 LQKENI. The CDR3 consists of 14 residues. Trimming cost V 3 bases and J 2 bases, with 9 bases left between them. The CDR3 coding sequence is TGTGCCAGCTCACCGGACGGCGTCACAGATACGCAGTATTTT. Its translation is CASSPDGVTDTQYF.

This clonotype was counted only a few times. The rearrangement joins TRBV12-3 or TRBV12-4 to TRBJ1-4; the D gene is possibly TRBD1 (6 bases). V was pared by 6 bases and J by 7 bases, with 21 bases between. The CDR3 is 16 amino acids. CDR3 DNA sequence: TGTGCCAGCAGCCAGGATCTAGGGGGGCCTGTTGAAAAACTGTTTTTT. This encodes CASSQDLGGPVEKLFF.

The chain carries TRBV29-1 and TRBJ1-1; D ambiguous. In germline, CDR1 is SQVTM, CDR2 ANQGSEA. The CDR3 is 13 amino acids. Trimming shortened V by 4 bases and J by 13 bases, and 22 bases separated the two germline ends. The CDR3 loop is CSVVGRVVEMGFF. As DNA, the CDR3 is TGCAGCGTTGTGGGCCGAGTGGTGGAAATGGGTTTCTTT.

The table lists this clonotype with a count of one. The V gene is TRBV5-1, the J gene TRBJ2-7; D is unresolved. The V end was cut by 0 bases, the J end by 2 bases, with 9 bases between. CDR3 length: 14 amino acids. CDR1 is SGHRS, CDR2 YFSETQ, per germline. The CDR3 nucleotides read TGCGCCAGCAGCTTGGGAGAGGTTACCTACGAGCAGTACTTC. Residues: CASSLGEVTYEQYF.

V gene TRBV6-2 or TRBV6-3 combines with J gene TRBJ2-7; D not certain. V lost 0 bases and J lost 3, with 3 bases in between. The CDR3 has 12 amino acids. Germline V gives CDR1 MNHEY, CDR2 SVGEGT. The CDR3, as DNA: TGTGCCAGCAGTTACTCGATCTACGAGCAGTACTTC. As protein: CASSYSIYEQYF.

As to this clonotype: Given a much more abundant clone one base away, this may be a read error. The V call is TRBV20-1, the J call TRBJ1-5; unclear D gene. The CDR3 runs 15 residues. V gave up 0 bases and J gave up 2 bases, with 11 bases separating them. Germline CDR1 is DFQATT and CDR2 is SNEGSKA (reference sequence). This CDR3 reads CSARDKVRGNQPQHF. The DNA for the CDR3 is TGCAGTGCTAGAGACAAGGTAAGGGGCAATCAGCCCCAGCATTTT.

This clonotype occurred a few times. Written as DNA, the CDR3 is TGTGCCAGCACCCAGACTAGCGGGAACACAGATACGCAGTATTTT. It codes for CASTQTSGNTDTQYF. The V and J genes are TRBV11-2 and TRBJ2-3, with 11 nucleotides matching TRBD2. Germline V gives CDR1 SGHAT, CDR2 FQNNGV. V shed 7 bases and J 2 bases; nucleotides not matched to a gene: 5. The CDR3 is 15 amino acids.

Only a few counts were recorded for this clonotype. The chain links TRBV14 to TRBJ2-3; TRBD1 aligns across 7 bases. Germline-derived CDR1 and CDR2 are SGHDN and FVKESK. Unmatched junction bases numbered 10, after V lost 6 bases and J lost 4 bases. The CDR3 length is 15 residues. CDR3 in amino acids: CASRAQGLVADTQYF. CDR3 sequence (DNA): TGTGCCAGCAGGGCACAGGGGTTGGTGGCAGATACGCAGTATTTT.

CDR3 DNA sequence: TGTGCCAGCAGCCGCCTGCGGGGTGGCAATGAGCAGTTCTTC. Protein: CASSRLRGGNEQFF. The chain links TRBV3-1 to TRBJ2-1, with D possibly TRBD2 on 6 matching bases. Germline assignment: CDR1 LGHDT and CDR2 YNNKEL (reference sequence). CDR3 size: 14 residues. V was clipped by 4 bases and J by 6 bases, with 13 bases between them.

The chain links TRBV6-2 or TRBV6-3 to TRBJ2-3, with unresolved D. This CDR3 has 11 residues. Germline V gene sequence: CDR1 MNHEY, CDR2 SVGEGT. Trimming shortened V by 5 bases and J by 7 bases, and 7 bases separated the two germline ends. The CDR3 reads CASSTTYTQYF. CDR3 DNA sequence: TGTGCCAGCAGTACAACATATACGCAGTATTTT.

This clonotype was counted a few times. The chain employs TRBV20-1 and TRBJ1-4; the D is unclear. CDR1 and CDR2 from the germline V gene are DFQATT and SNEGSKA (reference sequence). The CDR3 loop spans 14 amino acids. Trimming shortened V by 5 bases and J by 8 bases, and 18 bases separated the two germline ends. The CDR3 DNA follows: TGCAGTGCTTCCTCCGTTGGGAGCGGCGAAAAACTGTTTTTT. It is translated as CSASSVGSGEKLFF.

The chain joins TRBV29-1 to TRBJ2-7, with TRBD2 as a possible D gene (6 bases). Germline CDR1 and CDR2: SQVTM and ANQGSEA. V was shortened by 4 bases and J by 9 bases, with 28 bases between the two germline ends. The CDR3 has 16 amino acids. CDR3: CSVVSRLTGEVGRQYF. The DNA of the CDR3 is TGCAGCGTTGTAAGCCGACTAACGGGAGAAGTAGGTAGGCAGTACTTC.

Only a few counts were recorded for this clonotype. J is TRBJ2-4 and V is TRBV5-1; a weak D match, TRBD2 (7 bases). The CDR3 runs to 19 residues. V dropped 4 bases and J dropped 1 base, with 24 bases sitting between them. Germline CDR1 SGHRS, CDR2 YFSETQ. CDR3 in amino acids: CASSELNREGSLAKNIQYF. CDR3 DNA: TGCGCCAGCAGCGAGCTCAACAGGGAGGGTTCCCTGGCCAAAAACATTCAGTACTTC.

This clonotype turned up a few times. J is TRBJ2-3 and V is TRBV2; D is possibly TRBD2 (5 bases). V was cut by 7 bases and J by 0 bases, with 14 bases left in between. Germline CDR1 is SNHLY and CDR2 is FYNNEI. The length of the CDR3 is 15 residues. CDR3 loop: CASIGRRTSTDTQYF. The DNA of the CDR3 is TGTGCCAGCATTGGGCGGCGGACTAGCACAGATACGCAGTATTTT.

As regards this clonotype: This may arise from a read error, as a much more abundant clone is one base away. The chain uses TRBV3-1 and TRBJ2-7, with D hard to call. This CDR3 has 13 amino acids. Germline V gene lookup returns CDR1 LGHDT and CDR2 YNNKEL (reference sequence). The ends were cut back, 0 bases at V and 3 bases at J, with 6 bases in the middle. The CDR3 nucleotides read TGTGCCAGCAGCCAAGAGGTGAACTACGAGCAGTACTTC. Protein sequence: CASSQEVNYEQYF.

In regard to this clonotype: The junction departs from the called germline gene at one end, perhaps through a read error. The rearrangement uses TRBV15 and TRBJ2-3, with 7 nucleotides matching TRBD1. The germline V gene has CDR1 LNHNV and CDR2 YYDKDF (reference sequence). This CDR3 region has 16 residues. The CDR3: CATSLDRDILTDTRYF. The CDR3 bases are TGTGCCACCAGCCTAGACAGGGATATATTAACAGATACGCGGTATTTT.

The V call is TRBV4-1, the J call TRBJ2-1; D is uncertain. With the DNA end fitting TRBJ2-7 better, the J assignment may be wrong. The CDR3 is 15 residues long. Germline V gives CDR1 MGHRA, CDR2 YSYEKL. CDR3 nucleotide sequence: TGCGCCAGCAGCCAAGACCTACGCTCCTACAATGAGCAGTACTTC. Residues: CASSQDLRSYNEQYF.

The chain is built from TRBV4-3 and TRBJ2-1; no clear D. Germline V gene sequence: CDR1 LGHNA, CDR2 YSLEER. This CDR3 spans 13 amino acids. V lost 0 bases to trimming and J lost 12 bases, with 12 bases between them. The CDR3 region is CASSQDLGPPQFF. In DNA form, the CDR3 reads TGCGCCAGCAGCCAAGATCTAGGGCCTCCGCAGTTCTTC.

This clonotype was seen only a few times. The chain links TRBV4-3 to TRBJ2-3, with 12 bases that match TRBD2. This CDR3 has 17 residues. Germline V gene sequence: CDR1 LGHNA, CDR2 YSLEER. V shed 0 bases and J 4 bases; nucleotides not matched to a gene: 5. The CDR3 DNA is TGCGCCAGCAGCCAAGATCCGCCTAGCGGGGGGGCAGATACGCAGTATTTT. It yields the protein CASSQDPPSGGADTQYF.